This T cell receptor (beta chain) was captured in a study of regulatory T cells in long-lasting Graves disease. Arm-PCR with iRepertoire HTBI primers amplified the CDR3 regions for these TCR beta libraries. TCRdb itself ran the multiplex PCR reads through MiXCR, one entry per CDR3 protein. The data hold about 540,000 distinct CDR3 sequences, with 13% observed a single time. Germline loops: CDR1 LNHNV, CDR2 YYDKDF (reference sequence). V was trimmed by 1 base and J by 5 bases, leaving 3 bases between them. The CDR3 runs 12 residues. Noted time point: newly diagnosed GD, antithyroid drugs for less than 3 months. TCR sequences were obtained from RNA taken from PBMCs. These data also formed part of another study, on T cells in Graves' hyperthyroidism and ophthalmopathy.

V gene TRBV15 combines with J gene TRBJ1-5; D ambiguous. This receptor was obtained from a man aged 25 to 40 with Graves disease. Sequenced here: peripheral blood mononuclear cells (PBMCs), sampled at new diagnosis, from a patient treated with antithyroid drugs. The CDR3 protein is CATSRVDQPQHF. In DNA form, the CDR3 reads TGTGCCACCAGCAGAGTTGATCAGCCCCAGCATTTT.